The TCR beta chain described here comes from a study of blood T cell repertoires in COVID-19. Turning to the study itself: PBMCs, B-cell-depleted T cells, or T cells were the source of the cDNA or gDNA that made up the material.

Assay: immunoSEQ multiplex PCR; the TCRdb copy retains only in-frame clones and omits some. In the table there are 270,000 or so clones, approximately 91% of which are singletons. The cohort comprised adults aged 18 to 89 years residing in 20 to 30 US areas. Participants reported their clinical history, and cohort assignment relied on those reports. The CDR3 length is 15 residues. V was shortened by 4 bases and J by 4 bases, with 17 bases between the two germline ends. The germline CDR1 and CDR2 sequences are LNHDA and SQIVND (reference sequence). V usage is TRBV19 and J usage is TRBJ2-7; a possible D gene is TRBD1 (6 bases). Sequencing was performed on PBMCs or T cells enriched from blood (not recorded which). The receptor comes from a woman aged 40-49 years with acute COVID-19. The CDR3 nucleotides read TGTGCCAGTAGTAATACCCAAAGGACAGAATACGAGCAGTACTTC. This translates into CASSNTQRTEYEQYF.